The 11 T cell receptor beta chains in this list originate from one sample, sequenced in a study of T cells in Graves' hyperthyroidism and ophthalmopathy. Amplified TCR beta CDR3 regions derived from RNA transcripts. RT-PCR in the first round (using the HTBI primer set) targeted the TCR CDR3. MiXCR, applied by TCRdb to the multiplex PCR reads, yields one record per CDR3 protein. Here the sample spans some 210,000 distinct CDR3 sequences, roughly 15% being singletons. Material for sequencing was blood. These receptor sequences come from a man aged 50 to 60 with Graves' hyperthyroidism.

The CDR3 region has the DNA TGTGCCAGTAGTACCGGACGGGGCAGGGGAGAGGGACTGTTTTTT. Translating gives CASSTGRGRGEGLFF. This chain uses TRBV19 with TRBJ2-2, with a weak D call TRBD1 (6 bases). This CDR3 is built from 15 residues. Germline CDR1 is LNHDA and CDR2 is SQIVND (reference sequence). Trimming removed 4 bases from V and 14 bases from J, with 23 bases in between.

This clonotype was counted many times. The rearrangement joins TRBV2 to TRBJ2-7, with 9 bases that match TRBD1. V shed 6 bases, J shed 6 bases, and the junction held 9 bases outside the gene matches. Germline lookup yields CDR1 SNHLY and CDR2 FYNNEI. The CDR3 is 14 amino acids. The CDR3 region has the DNA TGTGCCAGCAGATTCACAGGGGGCGCGGGCGAGCAGTACTTC. Its translation is CASRFTGGAGEQYF.

The chain uses TRBV4-1 and TRBJ2-7; perhaps D is TRBD1 or TRBD2 (5 bases each). Germline V gene data show CDR1 as MGHRA and CDR2 as YSYEKL. CDR3 length: 15 residues. The V and J ends lost 0 bases and 4 bases respectively, with 13 bases between them. CDR3 protein: CASSQDMGDLYEQYF. CDR3 sequence (DNA): TGCGCCAGCAGCCAAGATATGGGGGATTTATACGAGCAGTACTTC.

This clonotype was seen at least ten times. This chain links TRBV2 with TRBJ2-1; D uncertain. Germline CDR1 is SNHLY and CDR2 is FYNNEI. V lost 1 base, J lost 0 bases, and 7 bases lay in between. The CDR3 has 15 residues. This chain's CDR3 is CASSEGLVSYNEQFF. For the CDR3, the DNA is TGTGCCAGCAGTGAAGGGTTGGTCTCCTACAATGAGCAGTTCTTC.

This clonotype was seen a handful of times. V usage is TRBV5-1 and J usage is TRBJ2-5; 10 positions agree with TRBD2. The trim removed 3 bases at V and 2 bases at J, leaving 7 bases unmatched. The CDR3 is made up of 16 amino acids. Germline CDR1 is SGHRS and CDR2 is YFSETQ. Here the CDR3 reads CASSSQGLAAQETQYF. DNA of the CDR3: TGCGCCAGCAGCTCTCAAGGACTAGCGGCTCAAGAGACCCAGTACTTC.

The chain employs TRBV20-1 and TRBJ2-3; 9 nucleotides agree with TRBD2. Germline values: CDR1 DFQATT, CDR2 SNEGSKA (reference sequence). This CDR3 region has 18 residues. V lost 6 bases and J lost 0; bases outside the gene matches: 16. CDR3 loop: CSALTRGSSGDSTDTQYF. Here the CDR3 DNA reads TGCAGTGCCTTAACTCGTGGATCTAGCGGGGACAGCACAGATACGCAGTATTTT.

The chain uses TRBV7-2 and TRBJ1-5; D gene uncertain. CDR3 length: 14 residues. The germline CDR1 and CDR2 sequences are SGHTA and FQGNSA. Trimming shortened V by 0 bases and J by 6 bases, and 9 bases separated the two germline ends. CDR3 sequence: CASSLARVGQPQHF. CDR3 DNA: TGTGCCAGCAGCTTAGCGCGGGTAGGTCAGCCCCAGCATTTT.

The rearrangement links TRBV20-1 to TRBJ1-6; D not certain. Looked up from germline, CDR1 is DFQATT and CDR2 is SNEGSKA (reference sequence). V lost 3 bases, J lost 5 bases, and 11 bases lay in between. The CDR3 covers 14 residues. Written as DNA, the CDR3 is TGCAGTGCTAGTAGGTTATCTGATAATTCACCCCTCCACTTT. Translated: CSASRLSDNSPLHF.

The V and J genes are TRBV19 and TRBJ2-7; 8 bases align to TRBD2. The CDR3 length is 15 residues. Trimming cost V 7 bases and J 1 base; bases outside gene matches: 9. Germline lookup yields CDR1 LNHDA and CDR2 SQIVND (reference sequence). Here the CDR3 DNA reads TGTGCCAGTACCCCGGGACTAGGTAGTTCCTACGAGCAGTACTTC. Translation: CASTPGLGSSYEQYF.

This clonotype was counted only a few times. V gene TRBV15 combines with J gene TRBJ2-5; a weak D match, TRBD2 (5 bases). Germline CDR1 reads LNHNV; CDR2 reads YYDKDF (reference sequence). The CDR3 contains 14 residues. Trimming removed 0 bases at V and 3 bases at J, with 8 bases between. The chain's CDR3 is CATSRDHGEETQYF. In nucleotides, the CDR3 is TGTGCCACCAGCAGAGATCACGGGGAAGAGACCCAGTACTTC.

This clonotype was seen at least ten times. This sequence joins TRBV7-2 and TRBJ2-1; 8 nucleotides line up with TRBD2. V was clipped by 6 bases and J by 0 bases; unmatched bases: 7. The CDR3 has 16 residues. From germline, CDR1 is SGHTA and CDR2 FQGNSA. This CDR3 reads CASSVWREVSYNEQFF. The DNA for the CDR3 is TGTGCCAGCAGTGTCTGGCGGGAGGTCTCCTACAATGAGCAGTTCTTC.